What follows are 26 T cell receptor beta chains derived from one specimen sequenced in a study of tumor and adjacent non-tumor tissue in lung cancer. No cell sorting was done before RNA was extracted from the tissue. More than 3 cm separated this lung sample from the edge of the tumor. A modified ARM-PCR protocol with three rounds of nested PCR amplified TCRbeta. TCRdb reprocessed the multiplex PCR reads with MiXCR, giving one entry per CDR3 protein. The data show tens of thousands of distinct CDR3 sequences, roughly 75% seen once. Material: distant non-tumor lung tissue. These receptors were collected from a woman in her fifties or sixties with non-small cell lung cancer.

This chain connects TRBV7-9 to TRBJ2-1; 10 nucleotides match TRBD2. This CDR3 comprises 17 residues. Trimming removed 2 bases from V and 9 bases from J; junction bases left unmatched: 13. Germline CDR1 is SEHNR and CDR2 is FQNEAQ (reference sequence). The CDR3 sequence: CASSLFLAGVLGREQFF. CDR3 coding DNA: TGTGCCAGCAGCTTATTCCTAGCGGGAGTTCTTGGTCGTGAGCAGTTCTTC.

This clonotype was found many times. Germline is not matched at one junction end, which may reflect a read error. The chain is built from TRBV29-1 and TRBJ2-2, with 10 bases identical to TRBD2. There are 15 residues in the CDR3. The germline CDR1 and CDR2 sequences are SQVTM and ANQGSEA. The DNA of the CDR3 is TGCAGCGCCACGGGGCCTAGCGGGAGTGGCGGGGGGCTGTTTTTT. Its translation is CSATGPSGSGGGLFF.

The chain carries TRBV20-1 and TRBJ2-7; TRBD2 matches at 9 bases. CDR3 length: 15 residues. CDR1 and CDR2 (germline): DFQATT, SNEGSKA (reference sequence). The J segment lost 1 base and the V segment lost 5 bases, leaving 9 bases of the junction unmatched. The CDR3, as DNA: TGCAGTGCTTTCTCCAATAGCGGGAGATCCTACGAGCAGTACTTC. This sequence encodes CSAFSNSGRSYEQYF.

This clonotype was seen more than once but under ten times. One end of the junction does not line up with germline, which may come from a read error. The chain uses TRBV5-1 and TRBJ2-1; TRBD2 is a possible D gene (5 bases). Germline V gives CDR1 SGHRS, CDR2 YFSETQ. The CDR3 is made up of 17 amino acids. CDR3: CASSSWGLAVIDNEQLF. The CDR3 DNA follows: TGCGCCAGCAGCTCGTGGGGTCTAGCAGTGATAGACAATGAGCAGCTCTTC.

A remark on this clonotype: This likely comes from a read error, as the CDR3 has no conserved phenylalanine or tryptophan at its end. The chain combines TRBV20-1 with TRBJ2-1; 12 nucleotides line up with TRBD2. The CDR3 is 14 amino acids. Germline CDR1 DFQATT, CDR2 SNEGSKA (reference sequence). The CDR3 DNA follows: TGCAATGCTAGCGGGAGGGCCTCCTACAATGTGCAGTTCTCC. As protein: CNASGRASYNVQFS.

Details on this clonotype: A much more abundant neighbour one base away suggests this may be a read error. V is TRBV12-3 or TRBV12-4 and J is TRBJ1-3; D might be TRBD1 (5 bases). The CDR3 has 16 amino acids. The CDR3 nucleotides read TGTGCCAGCAGTTTCCGAAGGACATTATCTGGAAGCACCATATATTTT. This codes for CASSFRRTLSGSTIYF.

As to this clonotype: This may be a read error, as it is one base from a much larger clone. This chain joins TRBV12-3 or TRBV12-4 and TRBJ1-2; 7 bases line up with TRBD1. The CDR3 length is 15 residues. The chain's CDR3 is CVSSQTTGLNYGYTF. Written as DNA, the CDR3 is TGTGTCAGCAGCCAAACGACAGGGCTAAACTATGGCTACACCTTC.

This clonotype has more than one count but fewer than ten. Sequence at one end of the junction differs from germline and may be a read error. The V call is TRBV7-9, the J call TRBJ2-1; 14 bases are shared with TRBD2. CDR3 length: 15 amino acids. Germline CDR1 SEHNR, CDR2 FQNEAQ (reference sequence). CDR3 nucleotide sequence: TGTGCCAGCACCCGCGTGGGGACTAGCGGGAGTGAGCGGTTCTTC. It codes for CASTRVGTSGSERFF.

This rearrangement joins TRBV11-2 to TRBJ2-3; D is unresolved. This CDR3 is built from 11 residues. The V gene's germline CDR1 is SGHAT and CDR2 FQNNGV. CDR3 amino acids: CCSSFIETQYF. The CDR3 nucleotides read TGTTGCAGCAGCTTTATTGAAACGCAGTATTTT.

Note on this clonotype: One end of the junction is discordant with germline, which a read error may explain. The V and J genes are TRBV4-2 and TRBJ1-2; D unclear. The CDR3 covers 12 residues. Germline V gene lookup returns CDR1 LGHNA and CDR2 YNFKEQ. The CDR3 DNA reads as TGTGCCAGCGGCCAACACAGCTATGGTTACATCTTC. It codes for CASGQHSYGYIF.

In the case of this clonotype: One end of the junction fails to match germline, which may point to a read error. DNA of the CDR3: TGTGCCAGCAGTCGGGACCGACTTATCTCTGGAAAGACCATATATTTT. Translation gives CASSRDRLISGKTIYF. The rearrangement uses TRBV28 and TRBJ1-3; the D gene is possibly TRBD1 (5 bases). There are 16 residues in the CDR3. Germline assignment: CDR1 MDHEN and CDR2 SYDVKM.

Notes on this clonotype: At one boundary the junction diverges from the germline segment, which might be a read error. The chain recombines TRBV11-3 with TRBJ2-1, with 8 nucleotides matching TRBD1. The CDR3 totals 13 residues. Germline V gene sequence: CDR1 SGHNT, CDR2 YENEEA. The CDR3, as DNA: TGTGCCTGCAGCTTAGCAGGGGGCAATGATCAGTTCTTC. Its protein is CACSLAGGNDQFF.

The sample holds one count of this clonotype. Compared with germline, one end of the junction differs, possibly owing to a read error. The chain joins TRBV13 to TRBJ2-1; 8 positions agree with TRBD2. This CDR3 is built from 16 residues. Germline V gene sequence: CDR1 PRHDT, CDR2 FYEKMQ (reference sequence). The CDR3 spells CASSPHREGPWNEQFF. CDR3 nucleotides: TGCGCCAGCAGCCCCCACCGGGAGGGGCCCTGGAATGAGCAGTTCTTC.

Remarks on this clonotype: The junction does not match germline at one end; this may be a read error. The rearrangement uses TRBV28 and TRBJ2-1; D is perhaps TRBD2 (5 bases). Germline loops: CDR1 MDHEN, CDR2 SYDVKM. The CDR3 length is 14 residues. The chain's CDR3 is CARTRQALYNEQLF. The CDR3 bases are TGTGCCAGAACTAGGCAGGCCCTCTACAATGAGCAGTTGTTC.

Details on this clonotype: A read error may produce the germline difference seen at one junction end. This CDR3 is CASSQENDGNSGGNVLTF. The DNA of the CDR3 is TGCGCCAGCAGCCAAGAAAATGATGGGAACTCTGGGGGTAACGTCCTAACTTTC. The rearrangement uses TRBV4-3 and TRBJ2-6; possibly TRBD1 or TRBD2 for D (5 bases each). CDR1 and CDR2 from the germline V gene are LGHNA and YSLEER. This CDR3 region has 18 residues.

This clonotype has a count of ten or more. V usage is TRBV6-2 or TRBV6-3 and J usage is TRBJ1-1, with D tentatively TRBD1 (5 bases). CDR3 length equals 15 residues. Trimming removed 3 bases at V and 1 base at J, with 12 bases between. Looked up from germline, CDR1 is MNHEY and CDR2 is SVGEGT. The CDR3 here is CASSYLPQGNTEAFF. The CDR3 nucleotides read TGTGCCAGCAGTTATCTCCCGCAGGGGAACACTGAAGCTTTCTTT.

About this clonotype: The junction shows a germline mismatch at one end, possibly a read error. The chain uses TRBV29-1 and TRBJ2-1; either TRBD1 or TRBD2 may fit D (5 bases each). Per germline, CDR1 SQVTM and CDR2 ANQGSEA. The CDR3 consists of 13 residues. In DNA, the CDR3 is TGCAGCGTTGAGGGGGACGGAGTCAATGAGCAGCTCTTC. This gives the protein CSVEGDGVNEQLF.

This clonotype was counted ten times or more. This CDR3 is CSARGLVDSNQPQHF. The CDR3 DNA is TGCAGTGCTAGAGGGCTCGTGGATAGCAATCAGCCCCAGCATTTT. The gene calls are TRBV20-1 and TRBJ1-5, with D unresolved. The CDR3 extends over 15 amino acids. Germline V gene lookup returns CDR1 DFQATT and CDR2 SNEGSKA (reference sequence). Trimming left V 1 base short and J 0 bases short, with 10 bases between.

Comment on this clonotype: One base away lies a much larger clone, so this may be a sequencing read error. The V call is TRBV10-3, the J call TRBJ1-6, with 8 positions matching TRBD1. The CDR3 is 16 residues long. Germline CDR1 and CDR2: ENHRY and SYGVKD. This chain's CDR3 is CAISDARTGNNSPLYF. For the CDR3, the DNA is TGTGCCATCAGTGACGCCCGGACAGGGAATAATTCACCCCTCTACTTT.

Details on this clonotype: At one boundary the junction diverges from the germline segment, which might be a read error. V gene TRBV20-1 combines with J gene TRBJ2-5, with TRBD1 matching 7 bases. The CDR3 has 18 residues. Germline V gene lookup returns CDR1 DFQATT and CDR2 SNEGSKA (reference sequence). CDR3 protein: CSARDGFTRQGFGETQYF. In nucleotides, the CDR3 is TGTAGTGCTAGAGATGGTTTTACCAGACAGGGCTTCGGGGAGACCCAGTACTTC.

The rearrangement joins TRBV19 to TRBJ2-1; either TRBD1 or TRBD2 may fit D (6 bases each). V lost 4 bases to trimming and J lost 15 bases, with 22 bases between them. The CDR3 is 14 residues long. From germline, CDR1 is LNHDA and CDR2 SQIVND (reference sequence). The CDR3, as DNA: TGTGCCAGTAGTAGGGGGCGTGTACCGGGAGTAAGGTTCTTC. This translates into CASSRGRVPGVRFF.

To note about this clonotype: Relative to the germline gene, one junction end is altered; a read error may explain this. The chain joins TRBV11-2 to TRBJ2-7; 9 bases are shared with TRBD2. This CDR3 comprises 14 residues. Germline CDR1 is SGHAT and CDR2 is FQNNGV. For the CDR3, the DNA is TGTACCAGCAGCTCAGACCTGGGAGCGGGAGGTCAGTACTTC. It is translated as CTSSSDLGAGGQYF.

Worth noting for this clonotype: Given a much more abundant clone one base away, this may be a read error. Because the CDR3 is missing its conserved closing phenylalanine or tryptophan, this is likely a read error. This chain connects TRBV20-1 to TRBJ2-1; D gene ambiguous. Trimming took 0 bases from V and 7 from J, leaving 7 bases between them. Germline CDR1 is DFQATT and CDR2 is SNEGSKA (reference sequence). This CDR3 has 12 residues. CDR3 nucleotide sequence: TGCAGTGCTAGAGATCAAGTAAATGAGCAGTTCGTC. As protein: CSARDQVNEQFV.

The table lists this clonotype with many counts. This chain connects TRBV12-3 or TRBV12-4 to TRBJ2-7, with 9 bases identical to TRBD1. J was trimmed by 3 bases and V by 3 bases; bases with no gene match: 15. This CDR3 is built from 18 residues. In DNA, the CDR3 is TGTGCCAGCAGTTTCGGGACAGGGTTTATCGGACGAAACTACGAGCAGTACTTC. It yields the protein CASSFGTGFIGRNYEQYF.

In regard to this clonotype: At one boundary the junction diverges from the germline segment, which might be a read error. The V and J genes are TRBV4-3 and TRBJ2-6, with D tentatively TRBD1 or TRBD2 (5 bases each). Germline loops: CDR1 LGHNA, CDR2 YSLEER. The CDR3 sequence is 17 residues long. CDR3 sequence (DNA): TGCGCCAGCAGCCAAGACGCAGGTTTATCTGGGACCTACGTTCTGACTTTC. Translating it yields CASSQDAGLSGTYVLTF.

About this clonotype itself: One base away lies a much larger clone, so this may be a sequencing read error. This chain links TRBV5-5 with TRBJ1-3; 8 bases are a match to TRBD1. CDR1 is SGHKS and CDR2 is YYEKEE in the germline V gene (reference sequence). The CDR3 consists of 16 residues. Here the CDR3 DNA reads TGTGTCAGCAGCACCGCGGACAGGGCCCTGGAGGGCACCATATATTTT. This gives the protein CVSSTADRALEGTIYF.